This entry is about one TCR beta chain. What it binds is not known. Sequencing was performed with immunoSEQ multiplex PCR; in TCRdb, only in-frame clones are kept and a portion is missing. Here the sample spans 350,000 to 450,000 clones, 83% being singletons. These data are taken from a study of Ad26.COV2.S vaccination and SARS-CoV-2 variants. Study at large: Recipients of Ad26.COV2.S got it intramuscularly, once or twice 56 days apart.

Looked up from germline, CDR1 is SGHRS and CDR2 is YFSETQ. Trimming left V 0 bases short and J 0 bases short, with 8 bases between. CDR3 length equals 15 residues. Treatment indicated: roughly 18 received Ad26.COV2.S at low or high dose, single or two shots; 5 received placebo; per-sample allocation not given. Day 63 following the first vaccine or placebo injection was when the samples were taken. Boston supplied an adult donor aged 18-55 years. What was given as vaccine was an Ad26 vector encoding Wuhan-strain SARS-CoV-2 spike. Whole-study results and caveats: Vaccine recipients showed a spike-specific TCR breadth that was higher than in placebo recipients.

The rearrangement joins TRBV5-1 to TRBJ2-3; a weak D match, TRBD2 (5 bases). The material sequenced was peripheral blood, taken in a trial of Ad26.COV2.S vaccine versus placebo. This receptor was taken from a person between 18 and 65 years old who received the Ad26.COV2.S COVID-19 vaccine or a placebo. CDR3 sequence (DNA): TGCGCCAGCAGCTTGGGAGGGTACAGCACAGATACGCAGTATTTT. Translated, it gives CASSLGGYSTDTQYF.